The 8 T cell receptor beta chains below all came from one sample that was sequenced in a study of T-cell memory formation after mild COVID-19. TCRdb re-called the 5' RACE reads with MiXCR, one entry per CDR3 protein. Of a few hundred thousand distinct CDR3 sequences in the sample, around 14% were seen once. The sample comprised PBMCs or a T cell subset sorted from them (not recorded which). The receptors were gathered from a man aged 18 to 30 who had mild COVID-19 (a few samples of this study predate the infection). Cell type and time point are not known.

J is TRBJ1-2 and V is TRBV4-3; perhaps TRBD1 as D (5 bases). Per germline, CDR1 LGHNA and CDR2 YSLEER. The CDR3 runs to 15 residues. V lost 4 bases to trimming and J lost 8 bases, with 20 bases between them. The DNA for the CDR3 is TGCGCCAGCAGCCCAGATCCGGGACTCTTCATAGGCTACACCTTC. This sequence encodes CASSPDPGLFIGYTF.

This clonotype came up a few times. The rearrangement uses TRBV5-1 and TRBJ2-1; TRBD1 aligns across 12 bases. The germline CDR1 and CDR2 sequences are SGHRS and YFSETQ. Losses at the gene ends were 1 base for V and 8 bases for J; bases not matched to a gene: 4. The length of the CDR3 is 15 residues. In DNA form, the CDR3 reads TGCGCCAGCAGCTTGCAGGGACAGGGGGCCCATGAGCAGTTCTTC. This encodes CASSLQGQGAHEQFF.

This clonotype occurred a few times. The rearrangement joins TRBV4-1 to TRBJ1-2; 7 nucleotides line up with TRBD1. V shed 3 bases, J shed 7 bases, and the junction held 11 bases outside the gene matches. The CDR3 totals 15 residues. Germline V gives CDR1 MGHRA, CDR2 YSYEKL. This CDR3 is CASSQVNRGSAGYTF. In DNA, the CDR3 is TGCGCCAGCAGCCAGGTGAACAGGGGCTCTGCTGGCTACACCTTC.

The DNA for the CDR3 is TGTGCCAGCAGTGGGGGTCACAAGAAGACCCAGTACTTC. Protein product: CASSGGHKKTQYF. The genes are TRBV2 and TRBJ2-5; D is ambiguous. V shed 4 bases and J shed 6 bases, with 12 bases lying between them. CDR1 and CDR2 (germline): SNHLY, FYNNEI. The CDR3 totals 13 residues.

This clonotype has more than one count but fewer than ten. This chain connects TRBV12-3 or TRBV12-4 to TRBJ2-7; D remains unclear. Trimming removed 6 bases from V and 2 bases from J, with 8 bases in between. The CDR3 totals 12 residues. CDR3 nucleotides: TGTGCCAGCAGCTTCGGTCCCTACGAGCAGTACTTC. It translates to CASSFGPYEQYF.

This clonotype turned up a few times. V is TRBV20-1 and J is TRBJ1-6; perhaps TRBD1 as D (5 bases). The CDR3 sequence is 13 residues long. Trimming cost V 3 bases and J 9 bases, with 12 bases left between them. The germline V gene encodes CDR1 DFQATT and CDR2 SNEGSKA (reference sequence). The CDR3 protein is CSARGEGISPLHF. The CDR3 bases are TGCAGTGCTAGGGGGGAAGGAATTTCACCCCTCCACTTT.

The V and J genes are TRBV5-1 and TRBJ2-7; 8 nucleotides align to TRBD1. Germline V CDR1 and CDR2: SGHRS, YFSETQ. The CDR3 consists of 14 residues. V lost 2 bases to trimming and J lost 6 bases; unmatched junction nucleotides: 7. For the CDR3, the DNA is TGCGCCAGCAGCTTAGGGGACAGGTGGTCCGAGCAGTACGTC. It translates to CASSLGDRWSEQYV.

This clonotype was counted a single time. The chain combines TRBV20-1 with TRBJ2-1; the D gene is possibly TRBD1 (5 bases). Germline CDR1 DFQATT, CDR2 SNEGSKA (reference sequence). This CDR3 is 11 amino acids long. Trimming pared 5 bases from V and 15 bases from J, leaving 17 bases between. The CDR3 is CSADSAARWFF. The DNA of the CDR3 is TGCAGTGCTGACAGTGCCGCCCGGTGGTTCTTC.